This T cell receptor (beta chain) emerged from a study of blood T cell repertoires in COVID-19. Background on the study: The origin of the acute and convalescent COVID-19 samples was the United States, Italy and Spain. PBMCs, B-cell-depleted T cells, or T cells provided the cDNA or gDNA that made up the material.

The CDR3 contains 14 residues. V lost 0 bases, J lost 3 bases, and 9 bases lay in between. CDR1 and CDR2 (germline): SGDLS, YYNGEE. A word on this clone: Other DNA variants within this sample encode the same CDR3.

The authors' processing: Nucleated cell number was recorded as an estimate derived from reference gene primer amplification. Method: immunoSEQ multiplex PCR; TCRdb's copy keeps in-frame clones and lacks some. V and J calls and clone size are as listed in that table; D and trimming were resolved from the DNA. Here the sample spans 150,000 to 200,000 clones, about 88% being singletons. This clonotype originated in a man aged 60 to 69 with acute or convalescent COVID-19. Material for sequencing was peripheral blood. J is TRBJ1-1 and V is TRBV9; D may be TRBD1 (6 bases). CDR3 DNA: TGTGCCAGCAGCGTAGCGGGGGGGCACACTGAAGCTTTCTTT. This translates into CASSVAGGHTEAFF.